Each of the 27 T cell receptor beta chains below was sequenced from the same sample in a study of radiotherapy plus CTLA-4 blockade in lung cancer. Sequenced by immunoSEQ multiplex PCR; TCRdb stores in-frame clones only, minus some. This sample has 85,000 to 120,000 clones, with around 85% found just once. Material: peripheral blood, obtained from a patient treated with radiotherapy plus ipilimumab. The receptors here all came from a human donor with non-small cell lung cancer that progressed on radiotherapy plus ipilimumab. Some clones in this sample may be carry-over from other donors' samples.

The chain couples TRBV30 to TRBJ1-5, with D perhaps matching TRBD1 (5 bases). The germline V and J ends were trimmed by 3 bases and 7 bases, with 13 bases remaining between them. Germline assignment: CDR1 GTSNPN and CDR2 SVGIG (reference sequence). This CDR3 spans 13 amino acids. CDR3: CAWSGGGRQPQHF. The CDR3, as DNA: TGTGCCTGGAGCGGGGGGGGTAGGCAGCCCCAGCATTTT.

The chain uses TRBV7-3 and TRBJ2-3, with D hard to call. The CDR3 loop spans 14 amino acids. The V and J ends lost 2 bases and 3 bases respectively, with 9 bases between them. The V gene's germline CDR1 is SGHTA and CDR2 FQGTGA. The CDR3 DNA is TGTGCCAGCAGCTTACGACGGGCAACAGATACGCAGTATTTT. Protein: CASSLRRATDTQYF.

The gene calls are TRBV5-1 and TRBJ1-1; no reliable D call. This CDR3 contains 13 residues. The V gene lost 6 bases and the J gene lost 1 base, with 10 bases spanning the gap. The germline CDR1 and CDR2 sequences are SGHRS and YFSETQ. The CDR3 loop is CASTQEPNTEAFF. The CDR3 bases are TGCGCCAGCACCCAGGAGCCGAACACTGAAGCTTTCTTT.

The chain's CDR3 is CASSLYARLNEQYF. DNA of the CDR3: TGTGCCAGCAGTTTATACGCCAGGTTGAACGAGCAGTACTTC. V and J are TRBV28 and TRBJ2-7, with D uncertain. The CDR3 is made up of 14 amino acids. V lost 1 base and J lost 5, with 12 bases in between. Looked up from germline, CDR1 is MDHEN and CDR2 is SYDVKM.

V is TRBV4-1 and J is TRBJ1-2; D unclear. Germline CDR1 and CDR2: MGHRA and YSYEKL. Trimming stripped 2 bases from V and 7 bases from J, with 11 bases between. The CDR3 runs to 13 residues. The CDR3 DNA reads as TGCGCCAGCAGCCAATCACAAGTTTTTGGCTACACCTTC. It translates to CASSQSQVFGYTF.

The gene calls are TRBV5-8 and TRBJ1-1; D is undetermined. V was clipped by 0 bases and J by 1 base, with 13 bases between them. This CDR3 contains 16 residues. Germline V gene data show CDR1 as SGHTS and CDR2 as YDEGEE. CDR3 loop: CASSLGITTQNTEAFF. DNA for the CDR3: TGTGCCAGCAGCTTGGGGATTACGACCCAGAACACTGAAGCTTTCTTT.

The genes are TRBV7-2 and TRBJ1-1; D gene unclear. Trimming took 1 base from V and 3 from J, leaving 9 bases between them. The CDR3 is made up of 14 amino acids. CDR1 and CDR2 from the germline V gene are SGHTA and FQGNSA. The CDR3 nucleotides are TGTGCCAGCAGCTTAGTGTACACCTACACTGAAGCTTTCTTT. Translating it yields CASSLVYTYTEAFF.

CDR3 DNA: TGCAGCGGCGGGACAGATACGCAGTATTTT. It yields the protein CSGGTDTQYF. This chain links TRBV29-1 with TRBJ2-3; possibly TRBD2 for D (5 bases). V lost 7 bases and J 3 bases, leaving 5 bases between the germline ends. The CDR3 extends over 10 amino acids. The V gene's germline CDR1 is SQVTM and CDR2 ANQGSEA.

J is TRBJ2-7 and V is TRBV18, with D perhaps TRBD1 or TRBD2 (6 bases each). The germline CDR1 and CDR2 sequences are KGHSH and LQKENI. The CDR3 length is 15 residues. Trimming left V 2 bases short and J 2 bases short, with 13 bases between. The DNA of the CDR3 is TGTGCCAGCTCACCAGAACAGGGAGGCCCCTACGAGCAGTACTTC. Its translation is CASSPEQGGPYEQYF.

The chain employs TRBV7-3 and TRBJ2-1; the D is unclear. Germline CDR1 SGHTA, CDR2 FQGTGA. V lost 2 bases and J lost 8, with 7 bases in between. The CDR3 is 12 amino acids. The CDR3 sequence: CASSLYPHEQFF. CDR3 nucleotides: TGTGCCAGCAGCTTATACCCCCATGAGCAGTTCTTC.

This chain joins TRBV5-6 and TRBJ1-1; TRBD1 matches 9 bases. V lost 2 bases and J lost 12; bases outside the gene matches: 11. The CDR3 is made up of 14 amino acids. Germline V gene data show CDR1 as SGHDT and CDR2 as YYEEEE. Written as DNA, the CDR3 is TGTGCCAGCAGCTTACTAAGGACAGGGGATTACCCTTTCTTT. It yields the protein CASSLLRTGDYPFF.

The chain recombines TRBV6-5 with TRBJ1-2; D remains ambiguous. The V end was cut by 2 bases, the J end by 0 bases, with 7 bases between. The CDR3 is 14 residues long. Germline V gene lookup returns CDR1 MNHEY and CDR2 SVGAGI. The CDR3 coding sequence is TGTGCCAGCAGTTACGACGGGGCTAACTATGGCTACACCTTC. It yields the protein CASSYDGANYGYTF.

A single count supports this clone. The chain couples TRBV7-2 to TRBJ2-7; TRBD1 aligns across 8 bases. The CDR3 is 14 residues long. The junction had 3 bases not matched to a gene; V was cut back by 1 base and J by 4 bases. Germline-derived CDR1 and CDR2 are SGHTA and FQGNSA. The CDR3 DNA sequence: TGTGCCAGCAGCTTAGGCAGGGGGCGGTACGAGCAGTACTTC. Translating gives CASSLGRGRYEQYF.

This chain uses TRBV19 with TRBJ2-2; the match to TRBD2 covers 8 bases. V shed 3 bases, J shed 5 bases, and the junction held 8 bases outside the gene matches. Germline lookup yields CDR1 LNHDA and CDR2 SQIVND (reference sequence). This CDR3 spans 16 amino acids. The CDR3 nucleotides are TGTGCCAGTAGTATCGGCAGCGGGGGCCTTACCGGGGAGCTGTTTTTT. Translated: CASSIGSGGLTGELFF.

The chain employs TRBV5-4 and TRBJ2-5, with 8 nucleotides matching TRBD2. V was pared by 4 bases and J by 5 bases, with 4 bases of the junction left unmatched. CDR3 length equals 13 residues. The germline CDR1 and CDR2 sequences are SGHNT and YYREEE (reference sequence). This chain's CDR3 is CASSSGGTETQYF. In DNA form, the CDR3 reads TGTGCCAGCAGCAGCGGGGGCACGGAGACCCAGTACTTC.

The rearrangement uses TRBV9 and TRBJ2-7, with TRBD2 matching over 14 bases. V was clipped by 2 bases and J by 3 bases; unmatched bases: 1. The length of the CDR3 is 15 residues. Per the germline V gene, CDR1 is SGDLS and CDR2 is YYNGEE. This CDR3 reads CASSVGTSGGYEQYF. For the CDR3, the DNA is TGTGCCAGCAGCGTGGGGACTAGCGGGGGCTACGAGCAGTACTTC. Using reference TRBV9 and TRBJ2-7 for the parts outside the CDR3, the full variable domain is DSGVTQTPKHLITATGQRVTLRCSPRSGDLSVYWYQQSLDQGLQFLIQYYNGEERAKGNILERFSAQQFPDLHSELNLSSLELGDSALYFCASSVGTSGGYEQYFGPGTRLTVT.

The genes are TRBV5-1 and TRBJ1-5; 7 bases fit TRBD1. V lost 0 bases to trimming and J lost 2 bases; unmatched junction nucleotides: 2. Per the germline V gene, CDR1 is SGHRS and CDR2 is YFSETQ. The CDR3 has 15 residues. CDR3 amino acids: CASSLDTGGNQPQHF. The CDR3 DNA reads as TGCGCCAGCAGCTTGGATACAGGGGGCAATCAGCCCCAGCATTTT.

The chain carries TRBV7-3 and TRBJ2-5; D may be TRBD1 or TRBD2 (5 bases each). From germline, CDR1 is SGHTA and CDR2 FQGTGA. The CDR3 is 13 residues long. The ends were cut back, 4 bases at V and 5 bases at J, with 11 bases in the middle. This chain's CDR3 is CASSSGPRETQYF. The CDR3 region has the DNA TGTGCCAGCAGCTCGGGACCCCGGGAGACCCAGTACTTC.

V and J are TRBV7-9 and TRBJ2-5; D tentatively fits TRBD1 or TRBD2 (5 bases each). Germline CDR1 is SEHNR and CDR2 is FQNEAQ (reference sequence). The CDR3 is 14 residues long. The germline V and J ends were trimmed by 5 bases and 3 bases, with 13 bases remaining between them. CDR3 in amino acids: CASSTGRGEETQYF. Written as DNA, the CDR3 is TGTGCCAGCAGCACAGGACGAGGGGAAGAGACCCAGTACTTC.

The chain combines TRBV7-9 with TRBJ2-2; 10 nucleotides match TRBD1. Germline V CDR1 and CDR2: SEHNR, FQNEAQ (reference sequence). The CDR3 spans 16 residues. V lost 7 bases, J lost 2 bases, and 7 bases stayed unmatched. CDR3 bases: TGTGCCAGCACCTCTCGGACAGGGGGAAACACCGGGGAGCTGTTTTTT. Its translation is CASTSRTGGNTGELFF.

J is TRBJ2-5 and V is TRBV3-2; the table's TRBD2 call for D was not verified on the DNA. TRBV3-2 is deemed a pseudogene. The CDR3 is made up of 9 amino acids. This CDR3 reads CATSGTQYF. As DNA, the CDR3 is TGTGCCACCTCGGGGACCCAGTACTTC.

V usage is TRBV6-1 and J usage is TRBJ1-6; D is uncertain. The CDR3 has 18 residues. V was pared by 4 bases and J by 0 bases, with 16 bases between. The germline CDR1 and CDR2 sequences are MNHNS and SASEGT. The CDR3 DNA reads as TGTGCCAGCAGTGGACCGGGCTTCAGCCGCTCCTATAATTCACCCCTCCACTTT. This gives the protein CASSGPGFSRSYNSPLHF.

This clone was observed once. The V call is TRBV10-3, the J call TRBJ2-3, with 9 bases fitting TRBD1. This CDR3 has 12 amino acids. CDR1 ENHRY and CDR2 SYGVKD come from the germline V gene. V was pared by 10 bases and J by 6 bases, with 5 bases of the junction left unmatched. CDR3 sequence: CATGTGKDTQYF. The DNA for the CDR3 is TGTGCCACCGGGACAGGGAAGGATACGCAGTATTTT.

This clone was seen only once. The CDR3 loop reads CASSLAGFRAEQYF. In DNA, the CDR3 is TGTGCCAGCAGCTTAGCGGGATTCCGTGCCGAGCAGTACTTC. V and J are TRBV7-2 and TRBJ2-7; D unresolved. Trimming took 0 bases from V and 6 from J, leaving 12 bases between them. Germline V gives CDR1 SGHTA, CDR2 FQGNSA. The CDR3 consists of 14 residues.

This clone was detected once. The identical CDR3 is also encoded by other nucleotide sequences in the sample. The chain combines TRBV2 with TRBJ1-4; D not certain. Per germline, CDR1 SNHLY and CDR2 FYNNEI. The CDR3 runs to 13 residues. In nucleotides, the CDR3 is TGTGCTACCCGACGGGAGACTAATGAAAAACTGTTTTTT. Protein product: CATRRETNEKLFF.

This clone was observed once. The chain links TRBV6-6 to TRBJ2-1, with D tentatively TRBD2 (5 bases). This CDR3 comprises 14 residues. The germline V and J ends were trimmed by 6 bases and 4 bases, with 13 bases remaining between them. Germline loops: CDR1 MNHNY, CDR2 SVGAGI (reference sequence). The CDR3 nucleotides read TGTGCCAGCAGCCTAGTAGCGAAGTACAATGAGCAGTTCTTC. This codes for CASSLVAKYNEQFF.

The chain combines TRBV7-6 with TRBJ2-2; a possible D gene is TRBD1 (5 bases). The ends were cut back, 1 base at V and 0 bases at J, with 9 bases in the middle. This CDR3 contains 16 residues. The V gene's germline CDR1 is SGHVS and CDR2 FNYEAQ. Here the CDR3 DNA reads TGTGCCAGCAGCTTAGAACAGGCCGCGAACACCGGGGAGCTGTTTTTT. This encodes CASSLEQAANTGELFF.